Shown below are 10 T cell receptor beta chains from a single sample sequenced in a study of cytomegalovirus exposure and HLA in healthy donors. With 60 Vbeta and 13 Jbeta primers, the PCR was carried out. TCRdb's copy holds only in-frame clones and misses some; the assay was immunoSEQ multiplex PCR. The table has roughly 200,000 clones, 70% to 85% seen once. The sample comprised PBMCs. The origin of the receptors is a woman in her twenties or thirties in good health and CMV-seropositive.

The CDR3 reads CASSPEANYGYTF. CDR3 in DNA: TGTGCCAGCAGCCCAGAGGCTAACTATGGCTACACCTTC. The rearrangement joins TRBV7-2 to TRBJ1-2; D uncertain. The V gene lost 5 bases and the J gene lost 0 bases, with 7 bases spanning the gap. Germline CDR1 is SGHTA and CDR2 is FQGNSA. This CDR3 is built from 13 residues.

This clone appeared a few times. The chain links TRBV18 to TRBJ2-5; 8 bases match TRBD1. The CDR3 spans 16 residues. V shed 2 bases and J 0 bases; nucleotides not matched to a gene: 5. CDR1 is KGHSH and CDR2 is LQKENI in the germline V gene. CDR3 in amino acids: CASSPFGDRYQETQYF. CDR3 DNA: TGTGCCAGCTCACCATTTGGGGACAGGTACCAAGAGACCCAGTACTTC.

This clone was seen a few times. The chain couples TRBV19 to TRBJ2-1; TRBD2 is a possible D gene (5 bases). The CDR3 loop spans 14 amino acids. Germline CDR1 and CDR2: LNHDA and SQIVND (reference sequence). The V gene lost 6 bases and the J gene lost 0 bases, with 9 bases spanning the gap. DNA for the CDR3: TGTGCCAGTAGCTCGGGGTCCTCCTACAATGAGCAGTTCTTC. It is translated as CASSSGSSYNEQFF.

The rearrangement links TRBV5-1 to TRBJ2-7; 7 nucleotides align to TRBD1. Trimming removed 2 bases from V and 2 bases from J; junction bases left unmatched: 7. Germline lookup yields CDR1 SGHRS and CDR2 YFSETQ. The CDR3 runs to 15 residues. The CDR3, as DNA: TGCGCCAGCAGCTTCGAGGGACAGAGTACCTACGAGCAGTACTTC. Its translation: CASSFEGQSTYEQYF.

CDR3 coding DNA: TGCGCCAGCAGCTTGGTGGGGCCTGGACAGGGATCAACTAATGAAAAACTGTTTTTT. Protein: CASSLVGPGQGSTNEKLFF. The chain recombines TRBV5-1 with TRBJ1-4, with TRBD1 matching over 8 bases. The CDR3 has 19 residues. The J segment lost 0 bases and the V segment lost 0 bases, leaving 10 bases of the junction unmatched. CDR1 and CDR2 (germline): SGHRS, YFSETQ.

The chain employs TRBV7-2 and TRBJ2-3, with D unresolved. Germline V gene lookup returns CDR1 SGHTA and CDR2 FQGNSA. The CDR3 is 18 residues long. V lost 4 bases and J lost 0, with 20 bases in between. The CDR3 here is CASSSKLVRSVSTDTQYF. As DNA, the CDR3 is TGTGCCAGCAGCTCGAAGTTAGTTCGGTCGGTCAGCACAGATACGCAGTATTTT.

This sequence joins TRBV11-2 and TRBJ2-1, with 15 bases aligning to TRBD2. V shed 5 bases, J shed 4 bases, and the junction held 6 bases outside the gene matches. Germline V gene sequence: CDR1 SGHAT, CDR2 FQNNGV. This CDR3 has 17 residues. The CDR3 nucleotides are TGTGCCAGCAGCCGGACTAGCGGGAGGGCCGGGTACAATGAGCAGTTCTTC. This gives the protein CASSRTSGRAGYNEQFF.

The table lists this clone with a count of one. The J gene is TRBJ2-6, the V gene TRBV7-9; no reliable D call. The germline gives CDR1 SEHNR, CDR2 FQNEAQ (reference sequence). V was clipped by 1 base and J by 0 bases, with 13 bases between them. CDR3 length: 18 amino acids. The CDR3 DNA is TGTGCCAGCAGCTTAGGGGCCAGGAAATACTCTGGGGCCAACGTCCTGACTTTC. Its translation: CASSLGARKYSGANVLTF.

This chain connects TRBV6-8 to TRBJ2-3, with D uncertain. CDR1 is MNHGY and CDR2 is SAAAGT in the germline V gene. The V end was cut by 7 bases, the J end by 7 bases, with 9 bases between. The CDR3 is made up of 11 amino acids. The CDR3 loop reads CASNICNTQYF. CDR3 nucleotide sequence: TGTGCCAGCAACATTTGCAATACGCAGTATTTT.

This clone has more than one count but fewer than ten. The J gene is TRBJ2-7, the V gene TRBV5-1, with 7 positions matching TRBD2. The CDR3 is 18 amino acids. Germline loops: CDR1 SGHRS, CDR2 YFSETQ. V lost 1 base, J lost 3 bases, and 16 bases stayed unmatched. CDR3 in DNA: TGCGCCAGCAGCTTGATCCCCTGGGCCAGCGGGGTAATCTACGAGCAGTACTTC. It specifies CASSLIPWASGVIYEQYF.